These 28 T cell receptor beta chains originate from one sample sequenced in a study of T cells in placental villitis. The libraries were made with immunoSEQ v4. TCRdb keeps only in-frame clones here, not all; method: immunoSEQ multiplex PCR. The sample consists of 3,200 or so clones, 75% to 80% of them appearing once. Sequences were obtained from placental tissue containing maternal and fetal cells. These receptors originate from a human patient with infectious villitis; the placental T cells may come from both mother and fetus.

This chain links TRBV28 with TRBJ1-1; D may be TRBD1 (5 bases). With 4 bases removed from V and 5 bases from J, the gap between germline ends came to 17 bases. The CDR3 is 15 residues long. The V gene's germline CDR1 is MDHEN and CDR2 SYDVKM. The CDR3: CASSSTVLGGTEAFF. The CDR3 coding sequence is TGTGCCAGCAGTTCCACAGTCCTTGGGGGGACTGAAGCTTTCTTT.

The V and J genes are TRBV30 and TRBJ1-1, with D maybe TRBD1 (5 bases). V was trimmed by 1 base and J by 7 bases, leaving 13 bases between them. The germline V gene has CDR1 GTSNPN and CDR2 SVGIG (reference sequence). This CDR3 is built from 13 residues. The CDR3 spells CAWSGGRSFEAFF. The CDR3 DNA is TGTGCCTGGAGTGGGGGCCGCTCTTTTGAAGCTTTCTTT.

This sequence joins TRBV25-1 and TRBJ1-6; 7 nucleotides agree with TRBD1. Per germline, CDR1 MGHDK and CDR2 SYGVNS. The CDR3 length is 14 residues. The junction had 1 base not matched to a gene; V was cut back by 1 base and J by 7 bases. In nucleotides, the CDR3 is TGTGCCAGCAGTGAATGGGACAGAAATTCACCCCTCCACTTT. It yields the protein CASSEWDRNSPLHF.

In regard to this clone: Other DNA sequences within the sample encode an identical CDR3. The chain recombines TRBV6-1 with TRBJ1-5; D unclear. Trimming shortened V by 2 bases and J by 4 bases, and 6 bases separated the two germline ends. CDR1 is MNHNS, CDR2 SASEGT, per germline. The length of the CDR3 is 13 residues. The CDR3: CASSEQVNQPQHF. Here the CDR3 DNA reads TGTGCCAGCAGTGAACAAGTAAATCAGCCCCAGCATTTT.

The chain is built from TRBV5-6 and TRBJ2-1; possibly TRBD2 for D (5 bases). The V gene lost 0 bases and the J gene lost 4 bases, with 8 bases spanning the gap. CDR3 length equals 14 residues. Germline V gene sequence: CDR1 SGHDT, CDR2 YYEEEE. The DNA for the CDR3 is TGTGCCAGCAGCTTGGGACTACCATACAATGAGCAGTTCTTC. It yields the protein CASSLGLPYNEQFF.

This clone was seen just once. The chain employs TRBV30 and TRBJ1-2, with a tentative D call TRBD1 (6 bases). Trimming pared 0 bases from V and 4 bases from J, leaving 6 bases between. This CDR3 has 12 amino acids. Per germline, CDR1 GTSNPN and CDR2 SVGIG (reference sequence). CDR3 residues: CAWSVGGYGYTF. For the CDR3, the DNA is TGTGCCTGGAGTGTAGGGGGCTATGGCTACACCTTC.

A word on this clone: Other DNA sequences in the same sample also yield this CDR3. In DNA, the CDR3 is TGTGCCTGGAGTCTGAGGGGGACAGGTAATTCACCCCTCCACTTT. Translated: CAWSLRGTGNSPLHF. The V call is TRBV30, the J call TRBJ1-6; TRBD1 matches at 8 bases. V lost 2 bases, J lost 6 bases, and 6 bases stayed unmatched. CDR1 and CDR2 from the germline V gene are GTSNPN and SVGIG (reference sequence). The CDR3 has 15 amino acids.

The genes are TRBV7-6 and TRBJ2-1, with unresolved D. The CDR3 runs to 19 residues. Germline V gene data show CDR1 as SGHVS and CDR2 as FNYEAQ. Trimming left V 0 bases short and J 0 bases short, with 18 bases between. Here the CDR3 DNA reads TGTGCCAGCAGCTTAGCGGTGTGGTTTAGTCAGAGCTCCTACAATGAGCAGTTCTTC. Translated, it gives CASSLAVWFSQSSYNEQFF.

The J gene is TRBJ2-7, the V gene TRBV27, with D perhaps TRBD1 or TRBD2 (5 bases each). CDR1 and CDR2 from the germline V gene are MNHEY and SMNVEV (reference sequence). The length of the CDR3 is 14 residues. V was pared by 3 bases and J by 2 bases, with 11 bases between. The CDR3 DNA sequence: TGTGCCAGCAGTTTGTCGGGACGGACCTACGAGCAGTACTTC. Translating it yields CASSLSGRTYEQYF.

CDR3 nucleotide sequence: TGTGCCTGGAGTGCCCAGTACGAGCAGTACTTC. Translating it yields CAWSAQYEQYF. V gene TRBV30 combines with J gene TRBJ2-7, with no clear D. Germline loops: CDR1 GTSNPN, CDR2 SVGIG (reference sequence). The CDR3 has 11 amino acids. V lost 1 base to trimming and J lost 4 bases, with 5 bases between them.

The rearrangement joins TRBV30 to TRBJ1-1; weak D call: TRBD1 (6 bases). The V end was cut by 4 bases, the J end by 2 bases, with 11 bases between. The germline gives CDR1 GTSNPN, CDR2 SVGIG (reference sequence). There are 13 residues in the CDR3. The CDR3 loop reads CAWTTGFNTEAFF. The CDR3 bases are TGTGCCTGGACGACAGGTTTTAACACTGAAGCTTTCTTT.

The sample holds a few counts of this clone. J is TRBJ1-6 and V is TRBV6-1, with 7 bases aligning to TRBD1. V was clipped by 0 bases and J by 13 bases; unmatched bases: 9. The V gene's germline CDR1 is MNHNS and CDR2 SASEGT. The CDR3 is 15 residues long. The CDR3 DNA sequence: TGTGCCAGCAGTGAAGCGCTGGGAAGGGGACAGCCCCTCCACTTT. Translated: CASSEALGRGQPLHF.

The chain carries TRBV1 and TRBJ2-1; TRBD2, the D gene given by the table, was not confirmed from the DNA. TRBV1 is marked as a pseudogene. The CDR3 extends over 18 amino acids. The CDR3 here is CTSSPLAGEPFLYNEQFF. Written as DNA, the CDR3 is TGCACCAGCAGTCCGCTAGCGGGGGAGCCTTTCCTTTACAATGAGCAGTTCTTC.

This clone was seen once. This sequence joins TRBV9 and TRBJ1-1; 9 positions agree with TRBD1. This CDR3 is 15 amino acids long. V lost 0 bases to trimming and J lost 5 bases; unmatched junction nucleotides: 5. From germline, CDR1 is SGDLS and CDR2 YYNGEE. The CDR3 reads CASSVVRQGGTEAFF. In DNA, the CDR3 is TGTGCCAGCAGCGTAGTCCGACAGGGGGGAACTGAAGCTTTCTTT.

This clone was observed a few times. The chain has TRBV6-6 and TRBJ1-2; tentatively, D is TRBD1 (5 bases). The CDR3 is 12 amino acids. V lost 7 bases, J lost 7 bases, and 13 bases lay in between. Germline loops: CDR1 MNHNY, CDR2 SVGAGI (reference sequence). CDR3 loop: CASTKGLVGYTF. CDR3 DNA sequence: TGTGCCAGCACCAAGGGACTCGTTGGCTACACCTTC.

This rearrangement joins TRBV6-4 to TRBJ2-2, with D perhaps matching TRBD1 (5 bases). The V gene's germline CDR1 is MRHNA and CDR2 SNTAGT. The CDR3 is made up of 13 amino acids. The ends were cut back, 4 bases at V and 2 bases at J, with 5 bases in the middle. CDR3 in DNA: TGTGCCAGCAGTGGGACAAACACCGGGGAGCTGTTTTTT. Its translation: CASSGTNTGELFF.

The chain carries TRBV3-1 (or the pseudogene TRBV3-2) and TRBJ1-1; D perhaps matches TRBD1 (5 bases). V was cut by 1 base and J by 0 bases, with 6 bases left in between. Germline lookup yields CDR1 LGHDT and CDR2 YNNKEL (reference sequence). The CDR3 is 14 amino acids. The CDR3 reads CASSQGGMNTEAFF. For the CDR3, the DNA is TGTGCCAGCAGCCAAGGGGGGATGAACACTGAAGCTTTCTTT.

This clone occurred a few times. J is TRBJ2-1 and V is TRBV9; 7 bases agree with TRBD2. After removal of 3 bases from V and 3 bases from J, the junction contained 3 bases not matched to a gene. The V gene's germline CDR1 is SGDLS and CDR2 YYNGEE. This CDR3 has 14 residues. CDR3 residues: CASSASGDYNEQFF. The CDR3 DNA reads as TGTGCCAGCAGCGCAAGCGGGGACTACAATGAGCAGTTCTTC.

The chain carries TRBV7-7 and TRBJ2-1, with TRBD2 matching 11 bases. This CDR3 is built from 17 residues. V was clipped by 4 bases and J by 9 bases; unmatched bases: 14. CDR1 is SSHAT and CDR2 is FNYEAQ in the germline V gene (reference sequence). CDR3 bases: TGTGCCAGCAGCTCGGATCCCGGGACTAGCGGCTTCAGTGAGCAGTTCTTC. The encoded protein is CASSSDPGTSGFSEQFF.

The V call is TRBV19, the J call TRBJ1-2; 7 nucleotides line up with TRBD1. Trimming at V came to 7 bases and at J to 8 bases, leaving 13 bases not matched to a gene. This CDR3 comprises 14 residues. Germline CDR1 reads LNHDA; CDR2 reads SQIVND (reference sequence). In nucleotides, the CDR3 is TGTGCCAGTACCACCGGTGAGGGGGCGGGAGGCTACACCTTC. It translates to CASTTGEGAGGYTF.

This clone was recorded once. CDR3 loop: CSVARVHSPTQYF. For the CDR3, the DNA is TGCAGCGTTGCCAGGGTCCACAGCCCGACCCAGTACTTC. The chain couples TRBV29-1 to TRBJ2-5; weak D call: TRBD1 (5 bases). Trimming removed 4 bases at V and 7 bases at J, with 16 bases between. Germline values: CDR1 SQVTM, CDR2 ANQGSEA. The CDR3 covers 13 residues.

The J gene is TRBJ2-1, the V gene TRBV12-5; 7 positions agree with TRBD2. The CDR3 extends over 17 amino acids. Germline assignment: CDR1 LGHNT and CDR2 FRNRAP. V lost 1 base to trimming and J lost 0 bases; unmatched junction nucleotides: 6. CDR3 coding DNA: TGTGCTAGTGGTTTGGGACAAACTAGCGTCTCCTACAATGAGCAGTTCTTC. This encodes CASGLGQTSVSYNEQFF.

The rearrangement links TRBV9 to TRBJ1-1; no definite D call. This CDR3 is built from 16 residues. The germline CDR1 and CDR2 sequences are SGDLS and YYNGEE. Between the trimmed V and J ends, which lost 3 bases and 1 base, there was a span of 16 bases. CDR3 sequence reads: CASSADEILGNTEAFF. Written as DNA, the CDR3 is TGTGCCAGCAGCGCCGATGAGATTCTAGGGAACACTGAAGCTTTCTTT.

Comments on this clone: Additional DNA sequences in this sample encode the identical CDR3. J is TRBJ1-1 and V is TRBV6-5; tentatively, D is TRBD1 (5 bases). This CDR3 has 12 amino acids. The ends were cut back, 2 bases at V and 5 bases at J, with 6 bases in the middle. Germline assignment: CDR1 MNHEY and CDR2 SVGAGI. In DNA form, the CDR3 reads TGTGCCAGCAGTTACGGGGGGACTGAAGCTTTCTTT. Translating gives CASSYGGTEAFF.

Of note for this clone: A read error may produce the germline difference seen at one junction end. The V gene is TRBV5-1, the J gene TRBJ1-1, with D uncertain. The germline gives CDR1 SGHRS, CDR2 YFSETQ. The CDR3 is 15 amino acids. The CDR3 DNA follows: TGCGCCAGTAGCTTGGTGCGGGATTCGAACACTGAAGCTTTCTTT. The encoded protein is CASSLVRDSNTEAFF.

The chain has TRBV21-1 and TRBJ2-2; no check of the table's D call, TRBD1, against the DNA was made. TRBV21-1 is noted as a pseudogene. The CDR3 has 15 residues. CDR3 in DNA: TGTGCCAGCAGCCCCAGGGGCTTGGGGACCGGGGAGCTGTTTTTT. Its protein is CASSPRGLGTGELFF.

The chain joins TRBV7-9 to TRBJ1-5, with 10 nucleotides matching TRBD1. V trimming: 1 base; J trimming: 2 bases; junction bases outside the gene matches: 5. Germline CDR1 is SEHNR and CDR2 is FQNEAQ (reference sequence). The length of the CDR3 is 17 residues. The CDR3 DNA reads as TGTGCCAGCAGCTTAGGCGGGACAGGGGTCGGCAATCAGCCCCAGCATTTT. It codes for CASSLGGTGVGNQPQHF.

The chain couples TRBV7-8 to TRBJ1-3; D remains ambiguous. Per the germline V gene, CDR1 is SGHVS and CDR2 is FQNEAQ. The CDR3 extends over 15 amino acids. The V end was cut by 5 bases, the J end by 2 bases, with 13 bases between. CDR3 sequence (DNA): TGTGCCAGCAGCCCCTGGCGGGTTCCTGGAAACACCATATATTTT. Protein: CASSPWRVPGNTIYF.